One sample yielded the 25 T cell receptor beta chains listed below, sequenced in a study of tumor-infiltrating lymphocytes in primary liver carcinoma (dated by TCRdb to 2016 to 2017). Total RNA and DNA were co-extracted without cell sorting from roughly 20-30 mg of bulk tissue using the AllPrep DNA/RNA mini kit. The listed sequencing device is Illumina HiSeq 2500. Using a constant-region primer and ProtoScript II reverse transcriptase, TCRbeta-specific cDNA was reverse-transcribed from approximately 0.55 ug total RNA. Construction of the TCRbeta libraries relied on three nested rounds of multiplex PCR, following a slightly modified ARM-PCR procedure. Each of the first two PCR rounds ran for approximately 10 cycles using multiplex TRBV1-TRBV30 forward primers together with a Cbeta reverse primer. The public reads were reanalyzed by TCRdb: fastp trimming at Q25, MiXCR alignment, in-frame beta chains only. Entries are consolidated by CDR3 protein sequence, retaining the most common genes and DNA. A total of 50,000 to 65,000 distinct CDR3 sequences appear in this sample, about two thirds of them only once. 40% of the sample is taken by the ten largest.

Sequenced: liver tumor tissue from sampling region 4. In light of the paper, this sample's cell subset or site label describes: tumor region T4, right-lateral pole. The origin of the receptors is a man in his forties with primary liver carcinoma and hepatitis B virus infection.

This clonotype was counted between two and nine times. Mismatch with germline at one junction end may stem from a read error. CDR3 protein: CASSPGLVYNEQLF. CDR3 bases: TGCGCCAGCAGCCCCGGACTTGTATACAATGAGCAGCTCTTC. V gene TRBV5-1 combines with J gene TRBJ2-1, with a tentative D call TRBD2 (5 bases). The V gene's germline CDR1 is SGHRS and CDR2 YFSETQ. The CDR3 totals 14 residues.

This clonotype was found a few times. This chain connects TRBV25-1 to TRBJ1-3, with D possibly matching TRBD1 (5 bases). Looked up from germline, CDR1 is MGHDK and CDR2 is SYGVNS. V lost 2 bases and J lost 0, with 5 bases in between. This CDR3 has 14 amino acids. CDR3 protein: CASSEGGSGNTIYF. The CDR3 DNA sequence: TGTGCCAGCAGTGAAGGGGGCTCTGGAAACACCATATATTTT.

The table lists this clonotype with a few counts. The V call is TRBV2, the J call TRBJ2-6, with D perhaps assigned TRBD1 or TRBD2 (5 bases each). Trimming shortened V by 8 bases and J by 1 base, and 9 bases separated the two germline ends. The CDR3 spans 14 residues. The V gene's germline CDR1 is SNHLY and CDR2 FYNNEI. CDR3 amino acids: CASSGLSGANVLTF. The CDR3, as DNA: TGTGCCAGCTCGGGGCTTTCTGGGGCCAACGTCCTGACTTTC.

This clonotype was detected a few times. The chain employs TRBV28 and TRBJ2-4; perhaps D is TRBD1 or TRBD2 (5 bases each). CDR3 size: 15 residues. V lost 3 bases and J 0 bases, leaving 9 bases between the germline ends. Germline CDR1 reads MDHEN; CDR2 reads SYDVKM. The CDR3 coding sequence is TGTGCCAGCAGTTTTGAGGGGATAGCCAAAAACATTCAGTACTTC. Translated: CASSFEGIAKNIQYF. Looking up the rest from reference TRBV28 and TRBJ2-4 gives the full variable domain: DVKVTQSSRYLVKRTGEKVFLECVQDMDHENMFWYRQDPGLGLRLIYFSYDVKMKEKGDIPEGYSVSREKKERFSLILESASTNQTSMYLCASSFEGIAKNIQYFGAGTRLSVL.

By sample fraction, this clonotype is medium-sized. The gene calls are TRBV6-6 and TRBJ2-7; tentative D call: TRBD1 (5 bases). Germline V gene sequence: CDR1 MNHNY, CDR2 SVGAGI (reference sequence). The CDR3 length is 14 residues. Trimming left V 5 bases short and J 3 bases short, with 14 bases between. The CDR3 reads CASSDSGRVYEQYF. In nucleotides, the CDR3 is TGTGCCAGCAGTGATTCAGGCAGGGTCTACGAGCAGTACTTC.

This chain connects TRBV6-5 to TRBJ2-5, with a weak D call TRBD2 (6 bases). Germline V gene data show CDR1 as MNHEY and CDR2 as SVGAGI. The CDR3 covers 14 residues. V lost 2 bases to trimming and J lost 5 bases, with 12 bases between them. CDR3 DNA sequence: TGTGCCAGCAGTTACATCTCAGGAGGGGAGACCCAGTACTTC. Amino acid sequence: CASSYISGGETQYF.

Comment on this clonotype: At one end, the junction sequence differs from germline, possibly due to a read error. The chain couples TRBV30 to TRBJ1-1; no clear D. Germline lookup yields CDR1 GTSNPN and CDR2 SVGIG (reference sequence). CDR3 length: 12 residues. CDR3 sequence (DNA): TGTGCCCGGAGATTGGAGAACACTGAGGCTTTCTTT. This sequence encodes CARRLENTEAFF.

Comments on this clonotype: A single base separates this from a much larger clone, so it may be a read error. The CDR3 DNA sequence: TGCAACGTGATAACGGGGGGCACTGAAGCTTTCTTT. Translation: CNVITGGTEAFF. The chain joins TRBV29-1 to TRBJ1-1; the D gene is possibly TRBD1 (5 bases). The germline V gene has CDR1 SQVTM and CDR2 ANQGSEA. The CDR3 is 12 residues long.

Worth noting for this clonotype: The junction shows a germline mismatch at one end, possibly a read error. V is TRBV29-1 and J is TRBJ2-1; perhaps D is TRBD1 or TRBD2 (5 bases each). The CDR3 contains 14 residues. The germline V gene has CDR1 SQVTM and CDR2 ANQGSEA. CDR3 sequence reads: CSVEGMGLGNDQFF. CDR3 DNA sequence: TGTAGCGTTGAAGGAATGGGGCTGGGCAATGACCAGTTCTTC.

Notes on this clonotype: At one boundary the junction diverges from the germline segment, which might be a read error. The rearrangement joins TRBV6-6 to TRBJ1-5; D unresolved. Germline V gene sequence: CDR1 MNHNY, CDR2 SVGAGI (reference sequence). The CDR3 runs 16 residues. The CDR3 loop is CASSYRVEYSNQPQHF. The CDR3 DNA is TGTGCCAGTAGTTACCGAGTAGAGTATAGCAATCAGCCCCAGCATTTT.

Comment on this clonotype: A read error may produce the germline difference seen at one junction end. The V call is TRBV5-5, the J call TRBJ2-1; D is unresolved. Germline V gives CDR1 SGHKS, CDR2 YYEKEE (reference sequence). CDR3 length equals 15 residues. Written as DNA, the CDR3 is TGCGCCAGCAGCTCAGTTCCCGGACGGTACAATGAGCAGTTCTTC. This codes for CASSSVPGRYNEQFF.

Details on this clonotype: A read error may be the cause here, since a much bigger clone is one base away. The chain combines TRBV24-1 with TRBJ1-2; D ambiguous. Per the germline V gene, CDR1 is KGHDR and CDR2 is SFDVKD. This CDR3 has 12 amino acids. Trimming stripped 1 base from V and 10 bases from J, with 9 bases between. CDR3 sequence (DNA): TGTGCCACCAGTGATTTTTGGTGGGTCTACACCTTC. It specifies CATSDFWWVYTF.

As regards this clonotype: A much larger clone lies one base from this, so it may be a read error. This chain uses TRBV4-2 with TRBJ2-2, with D maybe TRBD2 (6 bases). CDR3 size: 15 residues. Germline values: CDR1 LGHNA, CDR2 YNFKEQ. The CDR3: CVSSFAGSNTGGLFF. DNA for the CDR3: TGTGTCAGCAGCTTCGCGGGGAGCAACACCGGGGGGCTGTTTTTT.

V and J are TRBV12-3 or TRBV12-4 and TRBJ1-1; no clear D. Trimming pared 8 bases from V and 4 bases from J, leaving 20 bases between. This CDR3 has 15 residues. The CDR3 coding sequence is TGTGCCAGCGCTCCACGGGTGTCCCCCCGCACTGAAGCTTTCTTT. Its protein product is CASAPRVSPRTEAFF.

Regarding this clonotype: One end of the junction does not line up with germline, which may come from a read error. The rearrangement uses TRBV6-2 or TRBV6-3 and TRBJ2-1, with D possibly matching TRBD2 (6 bases). CDR1 and CDR2 (germline): MNHEY, SVGEGT. This CDR3 contains 14 residues. CDR3 loop: CATSPGTYYNEQLF. The CDR3 region has the DNA TGTGCCACAAGCCCCGGGACTTACTACAATGAGCAGCTCTTC.

About this clonotype: This is likely a read error, given that the CDR3 carries no conserved phenylalanine or tryptophan at its end. The chain combines TRBV29-1 with TRBJ2-7; D is ambiguous. Trimming took off 7 bases at V and 7 bases at J, with 17 bases between the two ends. Germline values: CDR1 SQVTM, CDR2 ANQGSEA. The CDR3 totals 12 residues. CDR3 residues: CSAGWGNQEQYS. The CDR3 region has the DNA TGCAGCGCGGGTTGGGGTAATCAAGAGCAGTACTCC.

V usage is TRBV11-1 and J usage is TRBJ1-2, with D possibly being TRBD1 (6 bases). Germline assignment: CDR1 SGHAT and CDR2 FQDESV (reference sequence). CDR3 size: 15 residues. Trimming cost V 6 bases and J 5 bases, with 19 bases left between them. CDR3 sequence reads: CASRLGNQGLYGYTF. In DNA form, the CDR3 reads TGTGCCAGCAGATTGGGGAACCAGGGGCTGTATGGCTACACCTTC. Supplemented by reference TRBV11-1 and TRBJ1-2, the full variable domain reads EAEVAQSPRYKITEKSQAVAFWCDPISGHATLYWYRQILGQGPELLVQFQDESVVDDSQLPKDRFSAERLKGVDSTLKIQPAELGDSAMYLCASRLGNQGLYGYTFGSGTRLTVV.

Worth noting for this clonotype: At one end the junction does not follow the germline gene, possibly because of a read error. The chain carries TRBV7-9 and TRBJ2-1; no reliable D call. This CDR3 contains 17 residues. Germline lookup yields CDR1 SEHNR and CDR2 FQNEAQ (reference sequence). The CDR3 loop is CASSLPFKRPKTNEQFF. CDR3 coding DNA: TGTGCCAGTAGCTTACCATTTAAGAGGCCTAAAACAAATGAGCAGTTCTTC.

The chain employs TRBV4-1 and TRBJ1-4; 9 positions agree with TRBD1. CDR3 length equals 18 residues. The junction had 6 bases not matched to a gene; V was cut back by 1 base and J by 0 bases. Germline CDR1 and CDR2: MGHRA and YSYEKL. The CDR3 nucleotides read TGCGCCAGCAGCCAAGCGGCGGGACAGGGTGCAACTAATGAAAAACTGTTTTTT. Translating it yields CASSQAAGQGATNEKLFF.

This clonotype has just one count. This is likely a read error, given that the CDR3 carries no conserved phenylalanine or tryptophan at its end. The chain combines TRBV29-1 with TRBJ2-3; 7 bases line up with TRBD1. CDR1 is SQVTM and CDR2 is ANQGSEA in the germline V gene. The CDR3 is made up of 14 amino acids. CDR3 in amino acids: CSVRETGSSDTQYY. CDR3 nucleotide sequence: TGCAGTGTGAGGGAGACAGGGAGTTCAGATACGCAGTATTAT.

This clonotype occurred many times. The chain is built from TRBV5-4 and TRBJ2-7; D is unresolved. The V end was cut by 2 bases, the J end by 6 bases, with 12 bases between. The germline CDR1 and CDR2 sequences are SGHNT and YYREEE (reference sequence). The CDR3 has 13 residues. The CDR3 protein is CASSFASPGEQYF. DNA for the CDR3: TGTGCCAGCAGCTTCGCCTCACCAGGCGAGCAGTACTTC. Full variable domain (remainder filled in from reference TRBV5-4 and TRBJ2-7): ETGVTQSPTHLIKTRGQQVTLRCSSQSGHNTVSWYQQALGQGPQFIFQYYREEENGRGNFPPRFSGLQFPNYSSELNVNALELDDSALYLCASSFASPGEQYFGPGTRLTVT.

This CDR3 is CAISEFPLQSGTGNYEQYF. As DNA, the CDR3 is TGTGCCATCAGTGAGTTCCCCCTCCAGAGCGGGACAGGGAACTACGAGCAGTACTTC. The gene calls are TRBV10-3 and TRBJ2-7, with 9 bases fitting TRBD1. CDR1 and CDR2 (germline): ENHRY, SYGVKD. The CDR3 is made up of 19 amino acids. The V gene end was trimmed by 1 base and the J gene end by 3 bases; junction bases not matched to a gene: 16.

CDR3 DNA sequence: TGTGCCAGTAATTTAGAGGGGACCCAGTACTTC. Translating it yields CASNLEGTQYF. J is TRBJ2-5 and V is TRBV12-3 or TRBV12-4; a weak D match, TRBD2 (5 bases). Trimming stripped 9 bases from V and 7 bases from J, with 12 bases between. The CDR3 consists of 11 residues.

This clonotype occurred a few times. The rearrangement uses TRBV7-8 and TRBJ2-5, with a tentative D call TRBD2 (5 bases). This CDR3 region has 13 residues. The germline V gene encodes CDR1 SGHVS and CDR2 FQNEAQ. With 8 bases removed from V and 3 bases from J, the gap between germline ends came to 13 bases. The CDR3 is CASSRGVKETQYF. CDR3 in DNA: TGTGCCAGCTCCCGGGGTGTTAAAGAGACCCAGTACTTC.

A word on this clonotype: Lacking the conserved final phenylalanine or tryptophan, this CDR3 likely reflects a read error. The chain combines TRBV5-5 with TRBJ2-2; D remains unclear. CDR1 is SGHKS, CDR2 YYEKEE, per germline (reference sequence). The CDR3 has 12 residues. CDR3 residues: CASCPNTWELFL. In DNA, the CDR3 is TGTGCCAGCTGTCCTAACACCTGGGAGCTGTTTTTG.